This T cell receptor (beta chain) was profiled in a study of blood T cell repertoires in COVID-19. The overall study: Spain, Italy and the United States supplied samples that represented acute and convalescent COVID-19.

The CDR3 runs to 12 residues. The V and J ends lost 6 bases and 3 bases, in that order; junction bases with no gene match: 1. The germline CDR1 and CDR2 sequences are SEHNR and FQNEAQ (reference sequence). TCRdb's table, derived via immunoSEQ multiplex PCR, lists solely in-frame clones and lacks some. The data contain approximately 140,000 clones, about 86% of them seen just once; the ten biggest clones take up 3.5% to 5.5%. The sequence was collected from a woman in her forties with acute or convalescent COVID-19. The gene calls are TRBV7-9 and TRBJ2-5, with 7 bases identical to TRBD1. The specimen sequenced was peripheral blood. In nucleotides, the CDR3 is TGTGCCAGCAGAGGACAGGAAGAGACCCAGTACTTC. The encoded protein is CASRGQEETQYF.